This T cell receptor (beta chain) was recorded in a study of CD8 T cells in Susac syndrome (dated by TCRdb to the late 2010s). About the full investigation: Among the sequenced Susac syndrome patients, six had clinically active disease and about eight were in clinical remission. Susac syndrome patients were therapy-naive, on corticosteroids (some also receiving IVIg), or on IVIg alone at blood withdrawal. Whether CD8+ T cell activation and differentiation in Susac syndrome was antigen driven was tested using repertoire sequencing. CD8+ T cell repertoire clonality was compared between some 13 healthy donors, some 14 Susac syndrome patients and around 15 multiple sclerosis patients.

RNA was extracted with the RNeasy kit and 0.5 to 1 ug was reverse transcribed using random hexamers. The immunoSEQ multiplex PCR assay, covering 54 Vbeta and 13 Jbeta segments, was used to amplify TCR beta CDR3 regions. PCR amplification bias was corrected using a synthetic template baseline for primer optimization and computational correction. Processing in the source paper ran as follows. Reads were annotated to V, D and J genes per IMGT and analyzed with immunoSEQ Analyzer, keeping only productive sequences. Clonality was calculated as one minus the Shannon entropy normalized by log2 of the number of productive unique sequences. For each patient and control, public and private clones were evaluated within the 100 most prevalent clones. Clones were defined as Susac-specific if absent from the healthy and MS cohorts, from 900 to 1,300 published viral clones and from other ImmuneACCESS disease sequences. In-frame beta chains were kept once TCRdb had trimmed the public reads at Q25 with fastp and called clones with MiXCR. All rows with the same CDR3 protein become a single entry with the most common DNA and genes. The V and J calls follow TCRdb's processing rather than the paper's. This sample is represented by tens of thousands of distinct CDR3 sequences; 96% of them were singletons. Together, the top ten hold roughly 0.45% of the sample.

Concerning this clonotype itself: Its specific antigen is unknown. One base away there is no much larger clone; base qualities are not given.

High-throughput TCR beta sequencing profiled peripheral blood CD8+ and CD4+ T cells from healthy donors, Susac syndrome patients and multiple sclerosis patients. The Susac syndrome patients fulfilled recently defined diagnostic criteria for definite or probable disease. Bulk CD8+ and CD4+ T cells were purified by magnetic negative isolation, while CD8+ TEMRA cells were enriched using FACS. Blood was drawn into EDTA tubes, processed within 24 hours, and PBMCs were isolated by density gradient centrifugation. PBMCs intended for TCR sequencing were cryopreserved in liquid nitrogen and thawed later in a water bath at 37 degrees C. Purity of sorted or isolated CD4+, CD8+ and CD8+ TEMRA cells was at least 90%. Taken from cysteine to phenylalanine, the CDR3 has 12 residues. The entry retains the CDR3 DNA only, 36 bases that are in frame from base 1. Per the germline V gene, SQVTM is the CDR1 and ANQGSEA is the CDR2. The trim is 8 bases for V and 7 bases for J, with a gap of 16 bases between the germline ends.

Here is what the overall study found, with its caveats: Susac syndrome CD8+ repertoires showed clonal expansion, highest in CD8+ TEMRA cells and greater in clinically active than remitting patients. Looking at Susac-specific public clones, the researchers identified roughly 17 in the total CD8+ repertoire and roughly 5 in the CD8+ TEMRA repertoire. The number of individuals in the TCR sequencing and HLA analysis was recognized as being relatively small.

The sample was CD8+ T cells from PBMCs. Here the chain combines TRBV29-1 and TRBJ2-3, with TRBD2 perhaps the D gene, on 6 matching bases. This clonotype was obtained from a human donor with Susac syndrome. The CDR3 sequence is CSLLGEDNTQYF. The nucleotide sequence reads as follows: TGCAGCCTACTGGGGGAGGACAATACGCAGTATTTT.